A selection of T cell receptor beta chains follows, all from one sample in a study of blood T cell repertoires in COVID-19. Libraries were prepared by immunoSEQ multiplex PCR; TCRdb keeps only in-frame clonotypes and omits some of them. The sample includes 150,000 to 200,000 clones, approximately 90% of them seen just once. Sequenced: peripheral blood. The source is a man between 18 and 29 years old with acute or convalescent COVID-19. CDR3s include the opening cysteine and the closing phenylalanine or tryptophan. D genes are given only for firm matches. The size entry is marked missing in some rows and otherwise reads once, few, many or a size class.

V gene	clone size	J gene	D gene	CDR3 length	CDR3 DNA	CDR3 protein
TRBV2	once	TRBJ2-2	TRBD1	17	TGTGCCAGCTGGGGACAGGGGGATGAAGTTGACACCGGGGAGCTGTTTTTT	CASWGQGDEVDTGELFF
TRBV5-4	-	TRBJ2-5	TRBD1	13	TGTGCCAGCAGCTTGGACAGGGGAGAGACCCAGTACTTC	CASSLDRGETQYF
TRBV24-1	-	TRBJ2-3	TRBD2	17	TGTGCCACCAGTGATGGGACTAGCGGGGAGGGCTCAGATACGCAGTATTTT	CATSDGTSGEGSDTQYF
TRBV7-9	-	TRBJ2-5	TRBD2	17	TGTGCCAGCAGCTCCCCGACTAGCGGGGGGGCCTCGGAGACCCAGTACTTC	CASSSPTSGGASETQYF
TRBV19	-	TRBJ1-4	TRBD1	16	TGTGCCAGTAGTGGGGACAGGGGTACAGGTACGGAAAAACTGTTTTTT	CASSGDRGTGTEKLFF
TRBV5-1	-	TRBJ2-3	TRBD1	16	TGCGCCAGCAGCTTGGGGACAGGTCCTAAGGTAGATACGCAGTATTTT	CASSLGTGPKVDTQYF
TRBV9	once	TRBJ1-2	-	15	TGTGCCAGCAGTTTTGACAGTTCTTCTAACTATGGCTACACCTTC	CASSFDSSSNYGYTF
TRBV28	-	TRBJ1-5	-	12	TGTGCCAGCAGTACCAGCGTTCAGCCCCAGCATTTT	CASSTSVQPQHF
TRBV6-1	-	TRBJ1-1	TRBD1	16	TGTGCCAGCAGTGATCCGGGACAGGGGGCGAACACTGAAGCTTTCTTT	CASSDPGQGANTEAFF
TRBV7-6	-	TRBJ2-1	TRBD2	15	TGTGCCAGCAGGACCGGGACTAGCTCCCACAATGAGCAGTTCTTC	CASRTGTSSHNEQFF
TRBV6-6	few	TRBJ1-4	-	18	TGTGCCAGCAGTCGCTCCGGAACAGGAATAGCAACTAATGAAAAACTGTTTTTT	CASSRSGTGIATNEKLFF
TRBV6-4	-	TRBJ2-3	TRBD1	13	TGTGCCAGCAGCAAACAGGGGGGAGATACGCAGTATTTT	CASSKQGGDTQYF
TRBV6-4	-	TRBJ1-6	-	14	TGTGCCAGCAGACTGGTTTCAGGCTCCGAGCCCCTCCACTTT	CASRLVSGSEPLHF
TRBV4-1	few	TRBJ2-1	TRBD2	17	TGCGCCAGCAGCCAAGGGGGACTAGCGGGAGTTGACTATGAGCAGTTCTTC	CASSQGGLAGVDYEQFF
TRBV3-1/TRBV3-2	-	TRBJ2-7	-	14	TGTGCCAGCAGCCAAGATCGGGGTACGGACGAGCAGTACTTC	CASSQDRGTDEQYF
TRBV6-1	-	TRBJ2-5	-	15	TGTGCCAGCAGTGAAGCGCAGGGGAAACAAGAGACCCAGTACTTC	CASSEAQGKQETQYF
TRBV5-5	-	TRBJ1-3	-	15	TGTGCCAGCAGCTTGGGGCAGGGAACTGGAAACACCATATATTTT	CASSLGQGTGNTIYF
TRBV27	-	TRBJ1-1	-	13	TGTGCCAGCAGTTTAAAGCGGAACACTGAAGCTTTCTTT	CASSLKRNTEAFF
TRBV27	-	TRBJ1-5	-	16	TGTGCCAGCAGTTTATCGGGCCCAAGGAACCATCAGCCCCAGCATTTT	CASSLSGPRNHQPQHF
TRBV2	-	TRBJ2-1	-	15	TGTGCCAGCAGCCCCCAGGGTCAGTCCTACAATGAGCAGTTCTTC	CASSPQGQSYNEQFF
TRBV6-1	-	TRBJ2-1	-	17	TGTGCCAGCAGTGATCTCCTTAAGAGGCAGATACACAATGAGCAGTTCTTC	CASSDLLKRQIHNEQFF
TRBV7-9	-	TRBJ1-4	TRBD1	15	TGTGCCAGCAGTACCCCGGGACAGGGGTATGAAAAACTGTTTTTT	CASSTPGQGYEKLFF
TRBV29-1	-	TRBJ1-3	TRBD1	14	TGCAGCGGCTCCGGGACAGGGACGGGAAACACCATATATTTT	CSGSGTGTGNTIYF